Detailed here is one TCR beta chain. This table comes from immunoSEQ multiplex PCR, and its TCRdb copy is limited to in-frame clones, with some not included. The table records some 260,000 clones, 70% to 90% of them present only once. This sample is part of a study of blood T cell repertoires in COVID-19. Study-level background: Collection of acute and convalescent COVID-19 samples took place in the United States, Italy and Spain. T cells, B-cell-depleted T cells, or PBMCs provided the cDNA or gDNA that served as material.

The CDR3 spans 13 residues. V was trimmed by 3 bases and J by 7 bases, leaving 12 bases between them. Germline CDR1 reads KGHSH; CDR2 reads LQKENI. V gene TRBV18 combines with J gene TRBJ1-2; weak D call: TRBD1 (5 bases). The TCR was taken from a woman in her 40s who had recovered from COVID-19. Sequencing input: peripheral blood. In DNA form, the CDR3 reads TGTGCCAGCTCACCTGGTCCTCAGGGTGGCTACACCTTC. As protein: CASSPGPQGGYTF.